Below are 18 T cell receptor beta chains sequenced from a single sample in a study of T cell repertoires in cytomegalovirus infection. Which antigens these TCRs recognize remains unknown. TCRdb itself ran the reads through MiXCR, one entry per CDR3 protein. The table has approximately 150,000 distinct CDR3 sequences, less than 25% seen once. The material sequenced was CD8+ T cells from cultured PBMCs, taken from culture after CMV antigen stimulation. Receptors were obtained from a human donor in good health (CMV status not recorded). Some clones in this sample may be carry-over from other donors' samples.

This clonotype has just a few counts. V usage is TRBV7-9 and J usage is TRBJ2-7; no clear D gene. V was clipped by 1 base and J by 7 bases, with 8 bases between them. CDR3 length equals 12 residues. Germline assignment: CDR1 SEHNR and CDR2 FQNEAQ (reference sequence). CDR3: CASSLGGREQYF. CDR3 DNA sequence: TGTGCCAGCAGCTTAGGGGGAAGGGAGCAGTACTTC.

The CDR3 DNA sequence: TGCGCCAGCAGCCAAAGGCCAGATACGCAGTATTTT. It yields the protein CASSQRPDTQYF. The chain employs TRBV4-1 and TRBJ2-3; no clear D. This CDR3 region has 12 residues. Germline V CDR1 and CDR2: MGHRA, YSYEKL. V dropped 2 bases and J dropped 4 bases, with 4 bases sitting between them.

The DNA of the CDR3 is TGTGCCAGTCGAGCCGGCGGGGGCCCATACAATGAGCAGTTCTTC. This codes for CASRAGGGPYNEQFF. The chain carries TRBV19 and TRBJ2-1; possibly TRBD2 for D (7 bases). The CDR3 extends over 15 amino acids. Trimming cost V 8 bases and J 4 bases, with 18 bases left between them. Germline-derived CDR1 and CDR2 are LNHDA and SQIVND (reference sequence).

This clonotype has only a few counts. The rearrangement uses TRBV12-3 or TRBV12-4 and TRBJ1-1; tentatively, D is TRBD1 (5 bases). CDR3 length: 13 amino acids. V lost 4 bases and J lost 4, with 10 bases in between. As DNA, the CDR3 is TGTGCCAGCAGTTCGCCAGGGTTCACTGAAGCTTTCTTT. This sequence encodes CASSSPGFTEAFF.

This clonotype was detected only a few times. An end of the junction does not agree with germline; a read error may underlie this. The CDR3 loop reads CASNLSGDSTDTQYF. In DNA form, the CDR3 reads TGTGCCAGCAACTTATCGGGGGATAGCACAGATACGCAGTATTTT. The chain employs TRBV7-9 and TRBJ2-3, with D perhaps TRBD2 (6 bases). Germline V gene lookup returns CDR1 SEHNR and CDR2 FQNEAQ (reference sequence). The CDR3 runs 15 residues.

With regard to this clonotype: A junction boundary mismatches the germline segment, possibly from a read error. V usage is TRBV7-8 and J usage is TRBJ1-2; D remains unclear. The CDR3 has 13 amino acids. Germline V gene lookup returns CDR1 SGHVS and CDR2 FQNEAQ. The CDR3: CASSLDLPGGYTF. The DNA for the CDR3 is TGTGCCAGTAGCTTAGATCTACCTGGGGGCTACACCTTC.

This sequence joins TRBV28 and TRBJ1-3, with D unclear. The CDR3 is made up of 13 amino acids. CDR1 is MDHEN and CDR2 is SYDVKM in the germline V gene. With 6 bases removed from V and 0 bases from J, the gap between germline ends came to 6 bases. The CDR3 loop reads CASSPFSGNTIYF. CDR3 DNA sequence: TGTGCCAGCAGCCCCTTCTCTGGAAACACCATATATTTT.

J is TRBJ1-3 and V is TRBV19; D gene uncertain. This CDR3 comprises 15 residues. Germline values: CDR1 LNHDA, CDR2 SQIVND (reference sequence). Deletions cut 5 bases from V and 0 bases from J, with 11 bases between. The CDR3 is CASSLGPLSGNTIYF. The CDR3 DNA is TGTGCCAGTAGTCTCGGACCGCTCTCTGGAAACACCATATATTTT. The full variable domain, with the rest looked up from reference TRBV19 and TRBJ1-3, is DGGITQSPKYLFRKEGQNVTLSCEQNLNHDAMYWYRQDPGQGLRLIYYSQIVNDFQKGDIAEGYSVSREKKESFPLTVTSAQKNPTAFYLCASSLGPLSGNTIYFGEGSWLTVV.

This clonotype was picked up a small number of times. The CDR3 nucleotides are TGTGCCAGCAGCTTCAGGCCCCCGGAGCTCGGAAACACCATATATTTT. Translation: CASSFRPPELGNTIYF. The rearrangement joins TRBV7-2 to TRBJ1-3; D not resolved. V was trimmed by 3 bases and J by 4 bases, leaving 16 bases between them. CDR1 SGHTA and CDR2 FQGNSA come from the germline V gene. This CDR3 has 16 residues.

This clonotype has only a few counts. The chain uses TRBV13 and TRBJ2-1; D may be TRBD2 (5 bases). Germline CDR1 is PRHDT and CDR2 is FYEKMQ (reference sequence). CDR3 length equals 15 residues. Trimming pared 2 bases from V and 4 bases from J, leaving 12 bases between. The CDR3 nucleotides are TGTGCCAGCAGCTTACGGCTAGCCGCATACAATGAGCAGTTCTTC. It codes for CASSLRLAAYNEQFF.

The chain employs TRBV6-5 and TRBJ2-1; D is unresolved. Trimming pared 0 bases from V and 1 base from J, leaving 7 bases between. In germline, CDR1 is MNHEY, CDR2 SVGAGI. The CDR3 loop spans 15 amino acids. CDR3 DNA: TGTGCCAGCAGTTACTCAGGTCCTTCCTACAATGAGCAGTTCTTC. Its translation: CASSYSGPSYNEQFF.

This clonotype was seen only a few times. V and J are TRBV4-3 and TRBJ2-1; D uncertain. CDR1 and CDR2 (germline): LGHNA, YSLEER. V was pared by 0 bases and J by 5 bases, with 5 bases between. The CDR3 is 13 residues long. CDR3 sequence: CASSQDRDNEQFF. CDR3 nucleotide sequence: TGCGCCAGCAGCCAAGATCGAGACAATGAGCAGTTCTTC.

In this sample, this clonotype turned up a few times. The rearrangement links TRBV27 to TRBJ2-2; D not certain. In germline, CDR1 is MNHEY, CDR2 SMNVEV (reference sequence). The ends were cut back, 5 bases at V and 6 bases at J, with 4 bases in the middle. CDR3 size: 11 residues. The CDR3 DNA reads TGTGCCAGCAGTCACTCCGGGGAGCTGTTTTTT. Protein product: CASSHSGELFF.

This chain joins TRBV11-2 and TRBJ2-7; weak D call: TRBD1 (6 bases). Germline CDR1 and CDR2: SGHAT and FQNNGV. V gave up 0 bases and J gave up 0 bases, with 9 bases separating them. The CDR3 extends over 15 amino acids. This CDR3 reads CASSLEAGDSYEQYF. In DNA, the CDR3 is TGTGCCAGCAGCTTAGAGGCAGGGGACTCCTACGAGCAGTACTTC.

CDR3 in amino acids: CASSLRAGGANVLTF. The DNA of the CDR3 is TGTGCCAGCAGTTTACGGGCGGGTGGGGCCAACGTCCTGACTTTC. The chain uses TRBV27 and TRBJ2-6; TRBD2 is a possible D gene (5 bases). CDR1 MNHEY and CDR2 SMNVEV come from the germline V gene (reference sequence). The CDR3 covers 15 residues. Trimming pared 2 bases from V and 3 bases from J, leaving 8 bases between.

The chain links TRBV7-9 to TRBJ2-7; 8 nucleotides align to TRBD2. This CDR3 is built from 14 residues. J lost 5 bases, V lost 6 bases, and 9 bases had no gene match. Germline assignment: CDR1 SEHNR and CDR2 FQNEAQ (reference sequence). CDR3 bases: TGTGCCAGCAGACCTACCGGGACTAGTGACGAGCAGTACTTC. Protein: CASRPTGTSDEQYF.

The V gene is TRBV19, the J gene TRBJ1-2; TRBD1 matches 11 bases. V lost 7 bases and J lost 3; bases outside the gene matches: 4. Germline V lookup: CDR1 LNHDA, CDR2 SQIVND (reference sequence). The CDR3 spans 14 residues. The CDR3: CASTPGQGDYGYTF. CDR3 coding DNA: TGTGCCAGTACGCCGGGACAGGGGGACTATGGCTACACCTTC.

In its sample, this clonotype was seen a few times. CDR3 amino acids: CASMGGSYEQYF. CDR3 in DNA: TGTGCCAGTATGGGGGGTTCCTACGAGCAGTACTTC. The chain is built from TRBV19 and TRBJ2-7; possible D gene TRBD2, 6 bases. Trimming shortened V by 7 bases and J by 1 base, and 8 bases separated the two germline ends. This CDR3 has 12 residues. Germline V gene data show CDR1 as LNHDA and CDR2 as SQIVND (reference sequence).